These 11 T cell receptor beta chains came from one sample sequenced in a study of T cell clonality in common variable immunodeficiency. Only in-frame clones appear in the TCRdb table, and some are missing; sequencing was by immunoSEQ multiplex PCR. Observed are roughly 70,000 clones, no singletons, with the top ten taking roughly 1.6%. Source material: peripheral blood mononuclear cells. The receptors were gathered from a person between 18 and 75 years old in good health.

This clone was recorded many times. The missing CDR3 end, 3 residues past where the read stops, is filled in from the germline J gene. The chain joins TRBV7-3 to TRBJ2-3; 7 nucleotides line up with TRBD2. The length of the CDR3 is 14 residues. Germline CDR1 is SGHTA and CDR2 is FQGTGA. The CDR3 sequence is CASSLLGGESPQYF. The CDR3 bases that were read are TGTGCCAGCAGCTTATTGGGGGGGGAGTCGCCG.

In its sample, this clone was seen many times. Coverage ceases 3 residues before the CDR3 finishes, and the germline J gene fills in the end. J is TRBJ2-1 and V is TRBV29-1; 8 nucleotides match TRBD2. The CDR3 totals 12 residues. CDR1 and CDR2 (germline): SQVTM, ANQGSEA. With V trimmed by 6 bases and J by 7 bases, 5 bases remained unmatched. The CDR3 bases that were read are TGCAGCGTGAGGACTAGCTCAAATGAG. As protein: CSVRTSSNE. The CDR3 in its entirety is CSVRTSSNEQFF.

This clone showed up many times. The read terminates 3 residues ahead of where the CDR3 ends, so the germline J gene completes it. The chain couples TRBV28 to TRBJ2-1; 15 positions match TRBD2. Unmatched junction bases numbered 7, after V lost 7 bases and J lost 9 bases. Germline assignment: CDR1 MDHEN and CDR2 SYDVKM. The CDR3 covers 15 residues. The CDR3 is CASKSPGLAGGEQFF. The CDR3 bases that were read are TGTGCCAGCAAATCACCGGGACTAGCGGGAGGTGAG.

This clone was observed at least ten times. The read falls 3 residues short of the CDR3 end, and the missing part is taken from the germline J gene. The rearrangement uses TRBV19 and TRBJ2-1; 8 positions match TRBD1. This CDR3 is 16 amino acids long. J was trimmed by 4 bases and V by 4 bases; bases with no gene match: 9. The germline V gene encodes CDR1 LNHDA and CDR2 SQIVND (reference sequence). CDR3 bases read: TGTGCCAGTAGTACAGTAGGGACAGGAGCTTACAATGAG. Encoded protein: CASSTVGTGAYNE. The complete CDR3 reads CASSTVGTGAYNEQFF.

Ten or more counts support this clone. Read coverage stops 3 residues before the CDR3 terminus; the germline J gene supplies the remainder. The chain recombines TRBV19 with TRBJ2-4, with 9 bases fitting TRBD1. Germline V CDR1 and CDR2: LNHDA, SQIVND (reference sequence). Unmatched junction bases numbered 4, after V lost 6 bases and J lost 7 bases. The CDR3 covers 13 residues. CDR3 DNA, as far as it was read: TGTGCCAGTAGGGGGACAGGGCTGAACATT. Protein product: CASRGTGLNI. In full, the CDR3 is CASRGTGLNIQYF.

This clone was detected a few times. The DNA ends 3 residues before the CDR3 does, and the rest of the CDR3 is filled in from the germline J gene. This chain links TRBV7-8 with TRBJ2-7; the match to TRBD2 covers 8 bases. Per the germline V gene, CDR1 is SGHVS and CDR2 is FQNEAQ. CDR3 length: 17 residues. V lost 2 bases and J lost 2; bases outside the gene matches: 11. The sequenced part of the CDR3 DNA is TGTGCCAGCAGCTTACGTCCAGCGGGAGAGATCCCCTACGAG. It specifies CASSLRPAGEIPYE. The whole CDR3 region reads CASSLRPAGEIPYEQYF.

This clone was seen ten or more times. Sequencing ends 3 residues short of the CDR3 end; the germline J gene provides the rest. This chain uses TRBV27 with TRBJ1-5, with TRBD1 matching over 10 bases. This CDR3 has 15 amino acids. The germline CDR1 and CDR2 sequences are MNHEY and SMNVEV (reference sequence). Trimming cost V 6 bases and J 6 bases; bases outside gene matches: 8. Partial CDR3 DNA: TGTGCCAGCAGCCCTGGGACAGGGGTAAGTCAGCCC. Protein sequence: CASSPGTGVSQP. The complete CDR3 sequence is CASSPGTGVSQPQHF.

This clone has only a few counts. Read data end 3 residues before the CDR3 end; the end is taken from the germline J gene. This chain connects TRBV7-8 to TRBJ1-3; D uncertain. This CDR3 has 18 residues. V was pared by 5 bases and J by 2 bases, with 22 bases between. CDR1 and CDR2 from the germline V gene are SGHVS and FQNEAQ. The sequenced CDR3 bases are TGTGCCAGCAGCCTACTAAAGAGAGCGGGAGGGCCTGGAAACACC. Translating gives CASSLLKRAGGPGNT. The entire CDR3 is CASSLLKRAGGPGNTIYF.

This clone was observed many times. The read halts 3 residues ahead of the CDR3 end, with the missing end drawn from the germline J gene. This chain links TRBV5-6 with TRBJ1-1; weak D call: TRBD1 (5 bases). There are 15 residues in the CDR3. Germline assignment: CDR1 SGHDT and CDR2 YYEEEE. The V and J ends lost 4 bases and 5 bases respectively, with 18 bases between them. CDR3 in amino acids: CASSASGQGVTEAFF. CDR3 DNA, as far as it was read: TGTGCCAGCAGCGCATCAGGGCAGGGAGTAACTGAA.

In this sample, this clone turned up many times. The CDR3: CASSTRQGQGVAGELFF. The sequenced part of the CDR3 DNA is TGTGCCAGCAGCACCCGACAAGGACAGGGGGTGGCCGGGGAG. The chain carries TRBV7-6 and TRBJ2-2; TRBD1 agrees at 10 bases. The sequence runs out 3 residues before the end of the CDR3; the remainder is reconstructed from the germline J gene. The length of the CDR3 is 17 residues. With V trimmed by 5 bases and J by 6 bases, 12 bases remained unmatched. Germline V lookup: CDR1 SGHVS, CDR2 FNYEAQ. The full variable domain, rest sourced from reference TRBV7-6 and TRBJ2-2, is GAGVSQSPRYKVTKRGQDVALRCDPISGHVSLYWYRQALGQGPEFLTYFNYEAQQDKSGLPNDRFSAERPEGSISTLTIQRTEQRDSAMYRCASSTRQGQGVAGELFFGEGSRLTVL.

This clone was detected ten times or more. The read is 3 residues too short to cover the CDR3 end, so that end is filled in from the germline J gene. The rearrangement uses TRBV30 and TRBJ1-2, with D possibly TRBD1 on 6 matching bases. Germline CDR1 is GTSNPN and CDR2 is SVGIG (reference sequence). The CDR3 spans 12 residues. The sequenced part of the CDR3 DNA is TGTGCCTGGCTGCAGGGGACAAGGGGC. Its translation: CAWLQGTRG. The full CDR3 protein reads CAWLQGTRGYTF.